This entry is about one TCR beta chain. The V gene's germline CDR1 is SGDLS and CDR2 YYNGEE. The V gene lost 7 bases and the J gene lost 5 bases, with 22 bases spanning the gap. This CDR3 has 16 residues. These data come from a study of blood T cell repertoires in COVID-19. As for the study in general: Donors in the United States, Italy and Spain gave samples during acute or convalescent COVID-19. PBMCs, B-cell-depleted T cells, or T cells were the source of the cDNA or gDNA that made up the material.

As handled by the study authors: Amplification of reference gene primers provided the estimated nucleated cell counts. The table came from immunoSEQ multiplex PCR; TCRdb's copy has only in-frame clones and leaves some out. D and trimming were read from the DNA, whereas the V and J calls and clone size are those reported in that table. The repertoire consists of 150,000 to 190,000 clones, with approximately 80% occurring once and the leading ten covering 3.7%. The TCR was taken from a woman of 80 years or more with acute or convalescent COVID-19. This rearrangement joins TRBV9 to TRBJ2-1; TRBD1 is a possible D gene (6 bases). Sequenced material: peripheral blood. The CDR3 sequence: CASSPEVLRQDNEQFF. The DNA of the CDR3 is TGTGCCAGCTCACCCGAGGTGCTGCGACAGGACAATGAGCAGTTCTTC.